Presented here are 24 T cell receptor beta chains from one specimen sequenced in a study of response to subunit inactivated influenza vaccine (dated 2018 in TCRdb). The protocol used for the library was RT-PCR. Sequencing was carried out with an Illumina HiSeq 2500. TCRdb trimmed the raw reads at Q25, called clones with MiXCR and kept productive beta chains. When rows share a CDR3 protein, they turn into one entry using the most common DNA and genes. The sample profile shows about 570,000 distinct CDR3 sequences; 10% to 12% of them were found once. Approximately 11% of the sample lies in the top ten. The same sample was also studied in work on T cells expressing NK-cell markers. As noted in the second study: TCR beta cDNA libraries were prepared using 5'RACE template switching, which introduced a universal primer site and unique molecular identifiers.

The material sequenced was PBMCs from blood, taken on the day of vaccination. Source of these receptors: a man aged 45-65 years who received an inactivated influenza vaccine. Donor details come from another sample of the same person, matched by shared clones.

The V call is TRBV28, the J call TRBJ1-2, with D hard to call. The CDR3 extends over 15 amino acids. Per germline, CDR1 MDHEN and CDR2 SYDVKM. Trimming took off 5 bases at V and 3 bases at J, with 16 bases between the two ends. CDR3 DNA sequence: TGTGCCAGCAGTCTAGGGAGATGGGCCTACTATGGCTACACCTTC. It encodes CASSLGRWAYYGYTF.

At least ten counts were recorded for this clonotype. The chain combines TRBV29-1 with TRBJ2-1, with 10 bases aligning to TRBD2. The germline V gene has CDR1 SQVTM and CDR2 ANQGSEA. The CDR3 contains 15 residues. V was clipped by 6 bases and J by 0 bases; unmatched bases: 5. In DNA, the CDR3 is TGCAGCGTGGAGCGGGGGGGCAGCTCCTACAATGAGCAGTTCTTC. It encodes CSVERGGSSYNEQFF.

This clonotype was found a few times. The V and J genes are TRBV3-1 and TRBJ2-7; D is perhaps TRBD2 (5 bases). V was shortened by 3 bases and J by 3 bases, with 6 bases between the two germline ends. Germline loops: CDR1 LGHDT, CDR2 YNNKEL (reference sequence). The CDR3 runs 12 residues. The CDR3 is CASSHRDYEQYF. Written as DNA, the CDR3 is TGTGCCAGCAGCCACCGGGACTACGAGCAGTACTTC.

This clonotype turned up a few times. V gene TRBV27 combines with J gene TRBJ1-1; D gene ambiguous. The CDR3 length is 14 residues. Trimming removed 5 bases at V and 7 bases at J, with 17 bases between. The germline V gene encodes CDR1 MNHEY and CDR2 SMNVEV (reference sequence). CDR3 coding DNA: TGTGCCAGCAGTGGCTCGGGTCTGGCGGTTGAAGCTTTCTTT. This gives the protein CASSGSGLAVEAFF.

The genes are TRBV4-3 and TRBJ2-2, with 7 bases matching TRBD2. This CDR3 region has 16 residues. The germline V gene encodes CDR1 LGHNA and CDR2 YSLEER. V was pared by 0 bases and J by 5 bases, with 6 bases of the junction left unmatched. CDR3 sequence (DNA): TGCGCCAGCAGCCAAGATTACCCGGGGGGTACCGGGGAGCTGTTTTTT. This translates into CASSQDYPGGTGELFF.

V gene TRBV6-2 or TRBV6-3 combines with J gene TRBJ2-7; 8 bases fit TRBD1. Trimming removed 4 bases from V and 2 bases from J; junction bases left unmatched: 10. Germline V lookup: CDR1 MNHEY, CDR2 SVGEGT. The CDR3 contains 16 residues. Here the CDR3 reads CASSWDRRDLPYEQYF. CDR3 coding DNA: TGTGCCAGCAGTTGGGACAGGCGAGACTTACCCTACGAGCAGTACTTC.

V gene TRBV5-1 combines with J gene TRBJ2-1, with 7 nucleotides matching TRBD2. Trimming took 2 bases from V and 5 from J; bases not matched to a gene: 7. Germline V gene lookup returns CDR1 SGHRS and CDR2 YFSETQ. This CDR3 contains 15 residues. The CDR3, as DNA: TGCGCCAGCAGCTTTAGGAGCGGGGTAGACAATGAGCAGTTCTTC. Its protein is CASSFRSGVDNEQFF.

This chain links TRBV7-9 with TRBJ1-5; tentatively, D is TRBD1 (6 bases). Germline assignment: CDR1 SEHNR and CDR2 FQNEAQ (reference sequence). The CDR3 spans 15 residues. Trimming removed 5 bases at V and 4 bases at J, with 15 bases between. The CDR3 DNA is TGTGCCAGCAGCCCTCAGGGGTTGGAAAATCAGCCCCAGCATTTT. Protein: CASSPQGLENQPQHF.

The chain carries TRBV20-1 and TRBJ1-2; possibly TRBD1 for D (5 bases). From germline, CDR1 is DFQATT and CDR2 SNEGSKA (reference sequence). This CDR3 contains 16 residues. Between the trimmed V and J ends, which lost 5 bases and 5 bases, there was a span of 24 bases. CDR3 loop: CSAGREGPAPYYGYTF. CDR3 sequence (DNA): TGCAGTGCTGGTCGGGAGGGACCTGCTCCCTATTATGGCTACACCTTC.

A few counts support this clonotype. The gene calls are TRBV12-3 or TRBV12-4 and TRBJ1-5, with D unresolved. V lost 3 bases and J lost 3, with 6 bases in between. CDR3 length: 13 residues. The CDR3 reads CASSLRDNQPQHF. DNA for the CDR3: TGTGCCAGCAGTTTGCGGGACAATCAGCCCCAGCATTTT.

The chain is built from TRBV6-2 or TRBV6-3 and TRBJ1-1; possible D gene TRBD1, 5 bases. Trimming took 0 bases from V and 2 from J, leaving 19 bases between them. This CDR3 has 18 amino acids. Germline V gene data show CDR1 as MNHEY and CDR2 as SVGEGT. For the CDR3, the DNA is TGTGCCAGCAGTTACTCGACCCCCCGTCGCGACAGAAACACTGAAGCTTTCTTT. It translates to CASSYSTPRRDRNTEAFF.

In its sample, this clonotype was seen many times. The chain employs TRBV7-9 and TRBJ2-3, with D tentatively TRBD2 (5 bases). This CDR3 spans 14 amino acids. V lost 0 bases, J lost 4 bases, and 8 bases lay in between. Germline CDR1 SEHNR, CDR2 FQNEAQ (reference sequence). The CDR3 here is CASSLALDSDTQYF. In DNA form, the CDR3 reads TGTGCCAGCAGCTTAGCGTTGGACTCAGATACGCAGTATTTT.

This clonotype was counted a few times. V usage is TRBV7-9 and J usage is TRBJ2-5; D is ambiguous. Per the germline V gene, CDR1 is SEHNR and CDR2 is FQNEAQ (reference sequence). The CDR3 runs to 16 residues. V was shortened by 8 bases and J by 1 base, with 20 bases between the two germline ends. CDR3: CASDQVGQQTQETQYF. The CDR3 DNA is TGTGCCAGCGACCAAGTCGGGCAGCAGACCCAAGAGACCCAGTACTTC.

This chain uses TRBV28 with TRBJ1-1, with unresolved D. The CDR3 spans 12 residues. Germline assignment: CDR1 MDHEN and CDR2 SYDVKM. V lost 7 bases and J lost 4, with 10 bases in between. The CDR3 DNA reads TGTGCCAGCACTCGGTGGGCCACTGAAGCTTTCTTT. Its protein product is CASTRWATEAFF.

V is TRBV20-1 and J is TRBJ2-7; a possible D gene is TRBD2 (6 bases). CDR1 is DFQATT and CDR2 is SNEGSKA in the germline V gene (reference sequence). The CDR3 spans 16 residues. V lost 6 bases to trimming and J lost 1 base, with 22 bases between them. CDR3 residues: CSATPGAGRKSYEQYF. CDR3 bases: TGCAGTGCCACCCCGGGAGCAGGGAGAAAGTCCTACGAGCAGTACTTC.

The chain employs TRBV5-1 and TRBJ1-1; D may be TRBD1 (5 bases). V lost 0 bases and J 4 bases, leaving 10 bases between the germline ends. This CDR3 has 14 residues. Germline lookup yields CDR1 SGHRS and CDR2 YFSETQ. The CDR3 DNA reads TGCGCCAGCAGCTTGGTATCTGGGGGCACTGAAGCTTTCTTT. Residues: CASSLVSGGTEAFF. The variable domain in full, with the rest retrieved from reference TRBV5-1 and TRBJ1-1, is KAGVTQTPRYLIKTRGQQVTLSCSPISGHRSVSWYQQTPGQGLQFLFEYFSETQRNKGNFPGRFSGRQFSNSRSEMNVSTLELGDSALYLCASSLVSGGTEAFFGQGTRLTVV.

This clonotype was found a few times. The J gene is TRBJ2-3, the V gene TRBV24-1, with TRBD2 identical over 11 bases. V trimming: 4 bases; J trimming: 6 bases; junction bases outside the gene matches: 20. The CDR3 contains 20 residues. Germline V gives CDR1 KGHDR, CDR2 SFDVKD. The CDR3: CATSDPRARLAGMAPDTQYF. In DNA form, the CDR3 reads TGTGCCACCAGTGACCCCCGCGCGAGACTAGCGGGGATGGCACCCGATACGCAGTATTTT.

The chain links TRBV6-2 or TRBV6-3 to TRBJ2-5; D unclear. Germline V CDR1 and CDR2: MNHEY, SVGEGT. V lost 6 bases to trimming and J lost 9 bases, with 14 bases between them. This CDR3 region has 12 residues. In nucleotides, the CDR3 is TGTGCCAGCAGCCGGACCGGGTCATCCCAGTACTTC. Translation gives CASSRTGSSQYF.

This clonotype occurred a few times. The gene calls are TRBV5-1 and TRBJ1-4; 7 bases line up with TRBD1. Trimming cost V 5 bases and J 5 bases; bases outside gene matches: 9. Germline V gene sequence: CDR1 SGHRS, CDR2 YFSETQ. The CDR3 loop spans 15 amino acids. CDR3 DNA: TGCGCCAGCAGTTCTGCCGGGACAGAAAATGAAAAACTGTTTTTT. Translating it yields CASSSAGTENEKLFF.

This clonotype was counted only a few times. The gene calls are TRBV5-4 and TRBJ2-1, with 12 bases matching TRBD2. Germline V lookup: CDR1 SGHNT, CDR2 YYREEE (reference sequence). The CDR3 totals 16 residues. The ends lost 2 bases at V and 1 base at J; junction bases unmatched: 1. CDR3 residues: CASSFGLAGSYNEQFF. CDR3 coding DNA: TGTGCCAGCAGCTTCGGACTAGCGGGATCCTACAATGAGCAGTTCTTC.

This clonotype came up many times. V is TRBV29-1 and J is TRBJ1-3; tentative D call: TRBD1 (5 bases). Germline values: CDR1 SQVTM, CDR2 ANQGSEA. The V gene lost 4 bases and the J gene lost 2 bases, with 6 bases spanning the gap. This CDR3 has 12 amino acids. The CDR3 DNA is TGCAGCGTTGTGGGGCCTGGAAACACCATATATTTT. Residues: CSVVGPGNTIYF.

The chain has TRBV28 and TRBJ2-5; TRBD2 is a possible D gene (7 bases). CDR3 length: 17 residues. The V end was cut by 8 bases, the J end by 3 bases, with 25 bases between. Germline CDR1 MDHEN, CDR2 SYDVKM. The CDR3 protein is CASHPLGWRGLEETQYF. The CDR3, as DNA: TGTGCCAGCCACCCCCTTGGGTGGCGGGGGCTGGAAGAGACCCAGTACTTC.

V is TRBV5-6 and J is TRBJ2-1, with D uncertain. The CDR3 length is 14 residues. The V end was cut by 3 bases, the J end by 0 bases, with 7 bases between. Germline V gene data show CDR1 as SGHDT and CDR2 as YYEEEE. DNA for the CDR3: TGTGCCAGCAGCTACATGAGCTCCTACAATGAGCAGTTCTTC. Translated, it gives CASSYMSSYNEQFF.

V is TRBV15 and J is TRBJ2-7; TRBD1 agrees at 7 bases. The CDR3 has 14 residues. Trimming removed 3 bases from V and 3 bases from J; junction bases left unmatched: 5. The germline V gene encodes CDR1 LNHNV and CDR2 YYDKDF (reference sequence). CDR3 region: CATSRDRFSYEQYF. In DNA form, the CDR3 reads TGTGCCACCAGCAGGGACAGGTTCAGCTACGAGCAGTACTTC.